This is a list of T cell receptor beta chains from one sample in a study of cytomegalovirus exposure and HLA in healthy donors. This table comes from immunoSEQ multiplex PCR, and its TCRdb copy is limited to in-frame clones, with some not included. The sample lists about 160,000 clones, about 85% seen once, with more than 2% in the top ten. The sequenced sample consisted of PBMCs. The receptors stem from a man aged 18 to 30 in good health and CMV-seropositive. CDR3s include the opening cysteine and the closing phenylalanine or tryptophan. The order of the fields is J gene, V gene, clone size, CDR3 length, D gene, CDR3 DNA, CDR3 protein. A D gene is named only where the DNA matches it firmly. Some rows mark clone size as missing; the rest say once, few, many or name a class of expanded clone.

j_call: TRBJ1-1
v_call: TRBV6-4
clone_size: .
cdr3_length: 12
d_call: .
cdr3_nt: TGTGCCAGCAGGGACCGAGACACTGAAGCTTTCTTT
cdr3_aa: CASRDRDTEAFF

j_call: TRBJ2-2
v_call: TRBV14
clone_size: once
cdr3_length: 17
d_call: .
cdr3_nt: TGTGCCAGCAGCCGCGATCAGGGGCGAGGGAACACCGGGGAGCTGTTTTTT
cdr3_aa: CASSRDQGRGNTGELFF

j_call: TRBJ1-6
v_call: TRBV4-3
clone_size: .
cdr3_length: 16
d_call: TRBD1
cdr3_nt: TGCGCCAGCAGCCACATAAACAGGGGGAATAATTCACCCCTCCACTTT
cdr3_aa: CASSHINRGNNSPLHF

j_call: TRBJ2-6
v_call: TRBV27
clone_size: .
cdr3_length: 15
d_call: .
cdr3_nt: TGTGCCAGCAGTTTCAGTGTCTCTGGGGCCAACGTCCTGACTTTC
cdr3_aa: CASSFSVSGANVLTF

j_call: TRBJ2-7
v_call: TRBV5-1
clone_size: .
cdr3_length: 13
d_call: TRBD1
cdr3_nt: TGCGCCAGCAGCGCGGACAGGGCCTACGAGCAGTACTTC
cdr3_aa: CASSADRAYEQYF

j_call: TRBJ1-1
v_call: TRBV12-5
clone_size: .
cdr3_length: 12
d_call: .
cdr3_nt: TGTGCTAGTGGGACGGGGAACACTGAAGCTTTCTTT
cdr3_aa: CASGTGNTEAFF

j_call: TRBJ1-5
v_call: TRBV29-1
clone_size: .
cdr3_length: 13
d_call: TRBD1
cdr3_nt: TGCAGCGTGGCCCGGGACAGGGACCAGCCCCAGCATTTT
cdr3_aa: CSVARDRDQPQHF

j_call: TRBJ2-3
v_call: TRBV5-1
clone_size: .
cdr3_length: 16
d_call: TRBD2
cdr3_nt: TGCGCCAGCAGCTTAACTAGCGGGGGGGCCGGAGATACGCAGTATTTT
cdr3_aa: CASSLTSGGAGDTQYF

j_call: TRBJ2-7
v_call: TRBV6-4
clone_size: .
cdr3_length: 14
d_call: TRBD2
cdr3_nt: TGTGCCAGCAGCAGCGGGAGGCAGCACTACGAGCAGTACTTC
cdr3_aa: CASSSGRQHYEQYF

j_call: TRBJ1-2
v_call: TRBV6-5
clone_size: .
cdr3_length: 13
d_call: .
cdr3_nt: TGTGCCAGCAGTTATGAGGAGAACTATGGCTACACCTTC
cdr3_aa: CASSYEENYGYTF

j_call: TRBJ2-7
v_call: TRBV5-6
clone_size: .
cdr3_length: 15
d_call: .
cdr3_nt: TGTGCCAGCAGCTTGGGCGCGGGCGGCTCCTACGAGCAGTACTTC
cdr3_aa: CASSLGAGGSYEQYF

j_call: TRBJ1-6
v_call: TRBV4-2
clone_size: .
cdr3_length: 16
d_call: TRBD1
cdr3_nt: TGTGCCAGCAGCCAAAGACAGGGGGTTAGCGGTTCACCCCTCCACTTT
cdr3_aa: CASSQRQGVSGSPLHF

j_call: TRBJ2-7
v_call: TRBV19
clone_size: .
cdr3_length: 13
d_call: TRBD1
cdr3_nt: TGTGCCAGTAGTGTTACAGGGGCCCTAGAGCAGTACTTC
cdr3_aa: CASSVTGALEQYF

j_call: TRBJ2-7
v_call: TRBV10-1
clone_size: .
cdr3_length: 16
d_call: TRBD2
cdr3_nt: TGCGCCAGCAGTGAGCCACTAGCGGGGGGGCCCTACGAGCAGTACTTC
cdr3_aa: CASSEPLAGGPYEQYF

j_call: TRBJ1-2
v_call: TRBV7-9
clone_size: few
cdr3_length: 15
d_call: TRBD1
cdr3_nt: TGTGCCAGCAGCTCCGACAGGGGCACTAACTATGGCTACACCTTC
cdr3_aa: CASSSDRGTNYGYTF

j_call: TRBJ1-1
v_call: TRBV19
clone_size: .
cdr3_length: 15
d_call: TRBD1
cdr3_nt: TGTGCCAGTAGTTTTGGGGACAGGGCGAACACTGAAGCTTTCTTT
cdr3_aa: CASSFGDRANTEAFF

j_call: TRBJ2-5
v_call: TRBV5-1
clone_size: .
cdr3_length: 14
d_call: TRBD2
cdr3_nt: TGCGCCAGCAGCCCGACCGGGACTAAAGAGACCCAGTACTTC
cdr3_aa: CASSPTGTKETQYF

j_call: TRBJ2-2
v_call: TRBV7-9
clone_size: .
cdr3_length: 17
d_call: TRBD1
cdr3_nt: TGTGCCAGCAGCTCACCACAGGGGGCCGGGAACACCGGGGAGCTGTTTTTT
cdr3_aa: CASSSPQGAGNTGELFF

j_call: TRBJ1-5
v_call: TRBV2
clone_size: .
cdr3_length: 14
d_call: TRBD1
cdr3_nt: TGTGCCAGCAGCAATACAGGGGGCCGTCAGCCCCAGCATTTT
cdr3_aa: CASSNTGGRQPQHF

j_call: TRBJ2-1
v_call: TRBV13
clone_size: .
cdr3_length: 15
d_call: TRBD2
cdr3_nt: TGTGCCAGCAGCACCGGGACTAGCCGCGACAATGAGCAGTTCTTC
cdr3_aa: CASSTGTSRDNEQFF

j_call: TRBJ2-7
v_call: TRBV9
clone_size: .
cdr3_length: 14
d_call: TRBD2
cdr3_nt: TGTGCCAGCAGCGTAGATCCTAGCGGGGGAGAGCAGTACTTC
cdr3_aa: CASSVDPSGGEQYF

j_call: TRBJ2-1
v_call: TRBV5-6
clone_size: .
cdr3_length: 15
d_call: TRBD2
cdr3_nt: TGTGCCAGCAGCGATCCGGGACTAGCGGGGGCTGAGCAGTTCTTC
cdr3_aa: CASSDPGLAGAEQFF

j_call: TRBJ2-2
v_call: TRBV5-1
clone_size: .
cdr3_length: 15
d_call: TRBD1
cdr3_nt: TGCGCCAGCAGCCGGGACAGGACCCCCACCGGGGAGCTGTTTTTT
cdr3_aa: CASSRDRTPTGELFF

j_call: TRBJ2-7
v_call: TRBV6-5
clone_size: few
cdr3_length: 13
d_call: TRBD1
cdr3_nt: TGTGCCAGCAGCCAGACAGGGCTCGGGGAGCAGTACTTC
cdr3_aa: CASSQTGLGEQYF

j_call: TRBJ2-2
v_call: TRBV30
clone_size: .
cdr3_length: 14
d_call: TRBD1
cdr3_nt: TGTGCCTGGCGGACAGGGGGCTGGGCCGGGGAGCTGTTTTTT
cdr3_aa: CAWRTGGWAGELFF

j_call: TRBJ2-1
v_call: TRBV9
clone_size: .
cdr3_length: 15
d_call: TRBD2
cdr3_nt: TGTGCCAGCAGCGGACCCGGGACTAGTTCCTATGAGCAGTTCTTC
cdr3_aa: CASSGPGTSSYEQFF

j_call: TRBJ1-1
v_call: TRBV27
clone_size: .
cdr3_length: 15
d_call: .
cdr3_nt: TGTGCCAGCAGTCCTGCGGGCAGCATGAACACTGAAGCTTTCTTT
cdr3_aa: CASSPAGSMNTEAFF

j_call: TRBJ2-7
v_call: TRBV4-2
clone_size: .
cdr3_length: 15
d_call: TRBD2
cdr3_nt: TGTGCCAGCAGCCTAGGAGGACTAGAGGGCCACGAGCAGTACTTC
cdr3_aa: CASSLGGLEGHEQYF

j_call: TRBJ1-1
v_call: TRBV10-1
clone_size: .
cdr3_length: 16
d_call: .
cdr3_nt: TGCGCCATCCTTGGGGCAGGGGACCTTTTGAGGACTGAAGCTTTCTTT
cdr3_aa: CAILGAGDLLRTEAFF

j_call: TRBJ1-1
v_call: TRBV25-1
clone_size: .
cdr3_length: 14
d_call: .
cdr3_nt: TGTGCCGCAAGGTCAGCGGGACGAAACACTGAAGCTTTCTTT
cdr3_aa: CAARSAGRNTEAFF

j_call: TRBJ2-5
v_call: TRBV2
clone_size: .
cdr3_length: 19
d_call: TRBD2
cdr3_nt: TGTGCCAGCACCAGGGGTGGGAGAACTAGCGGGGGGACCCAAGAGACCCAGTACTTC
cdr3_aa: CASTRGGRTSGGTQETQYF

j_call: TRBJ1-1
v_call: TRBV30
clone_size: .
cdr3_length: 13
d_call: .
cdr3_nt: TGTGCCTGGAGTGTACAGGACGGCACTGAAGCTTTCTTT
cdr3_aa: CAWSVQDGTEAFF

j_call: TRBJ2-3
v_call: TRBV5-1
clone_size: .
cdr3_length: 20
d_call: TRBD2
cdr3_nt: TGCGCCAGCAGCATTGGACTAGCGGGGGGACTTCCGATCAGCACAGATACGCAGTATTTT
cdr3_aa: CASSIGLAGGLPISTDTQYF